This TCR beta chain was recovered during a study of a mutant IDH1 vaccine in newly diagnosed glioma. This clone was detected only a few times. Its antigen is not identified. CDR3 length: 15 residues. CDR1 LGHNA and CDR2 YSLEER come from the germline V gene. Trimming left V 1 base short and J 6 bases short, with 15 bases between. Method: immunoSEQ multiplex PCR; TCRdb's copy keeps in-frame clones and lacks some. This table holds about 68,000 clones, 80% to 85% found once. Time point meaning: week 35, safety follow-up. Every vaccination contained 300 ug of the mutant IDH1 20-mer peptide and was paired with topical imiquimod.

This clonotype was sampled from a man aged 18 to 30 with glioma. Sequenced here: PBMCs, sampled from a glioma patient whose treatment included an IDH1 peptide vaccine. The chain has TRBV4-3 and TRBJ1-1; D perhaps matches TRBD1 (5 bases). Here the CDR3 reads CASSQAISGGAEAFF. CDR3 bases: TGCGCCAGCAGCCAAGCCATCTCCGGGGGGGCTGAAGCTTTCTTT.